Sequencing of this TCR beta chain was carried out in a study of TIL therapy for anti-PD-1-resistant metastatic lung cancer. The wider study: Progressing patients received lymphodepletion, expanded TIL infusion and IL-2.

About this clone itself: Its matching antigen is unknown.

Study-level results: TIL clonotype persistence in blood showed no apparent association with response. The cohort had more treatment-naive, never-smoker and oncogene-addicted patients than typical.

This CDR3 comprises 17 residues. V gave up 3 bases and J gave up 7 bases, with 22 bases separating them. The germline CDR1 and CDR2 sequences are SGHTA and FQGNSA. The libraries were made with immunoSEQ v3. The repertoire was sequenced with immunoSEQ multiplex PCR; TCRdb's copy has only in-frame clones and lacks some. The sample carries about 50,000 clones, approximately 83% recorded once. Documented time point: pre-treatment sample, taken before nivolumab and TIL therapy. Stage 4 NSCLC adults joined between 2017 and January 2020. V and J are TRBV7-2 and TRBJ2-1; a weak D match, TRBD2 (6 bases). The input for sequencing was blood, taken at baseline. The TCR was taken from a person aged 25-85 years with non-small cell lung cancer. The CDR3 reads CASSFPYGGKRGNEQFF. CDR3 bases: TGTGCCAGCAGCTTCCCCTACGGGGGTAAACGAGGAAATGAGCAGTTCTTC.